These 31 T cell receptor beta chains share one sample of origin, sequenced in a study of T cells in Graves' hyperthyroidism and ophthalmopathy. RNA transcripts yielded amplified TCR beta CDR3 regions. The HTBI primer set drove a first-round RT-PCR of the TCR CDR3. A single record per CDR3 protein comes from TCRdb applying MiXCR to the multiplex PCR reads. The table has 300,000 to 500,000 distinct CDR3 sequences, 15% seen once. The sample comprised blood. These TCRs come from a woman aged 30 to 39 with Graves' hyperthyroidism.

There are many counts of this clonotype. The V and J genes are TRBV6-6 and TRBJ2-1; 7 positions match TRBD2. Germline V CDR1 and CDR2: MNHNY, SVGAGI (reference sequence). This CDR3 comprises 15 residues. The junction had 7 bases not matched to a gene; V was cut back by 2 bases and J by 6 bases. The DNA for the CDR3 is TGTGCCAGCAGTTACCGGCTAGCGGTATCCAATGAGCAGTTCTTC. Protein: CASSYRLAVSNEQFF.

The J gene is TRBJ2-1, the V gene TRBV4-2; D may be TRBD2 (6 bases). With 4 bases removed from V and 5 bases from J, the gap between germline ends came to 18 bases. Germline V gene sequence: CDR1 LGHNA, CDR2 YNFKEQ. The CDR3 runs to 16 residues. Here the CDR3 DNA reads TGTGCCAGCAGCCGGGAAGGAGCGGGCTTCAACAATGAGCAGTTCTTC. It encodes CASSREGAGFNNEQFF.

This clonotype has more than one count but fewer than ten. The chain recombines TRBV20-1 with TRBJ1-5; D may be TRBD1 (6 bases). CDR3 length: 18 residues. Trimming shortened V by 0 bases and J by 7 bases, and 25 bases separated the two germline ends. Germline CDR1 reads DFQATT; CDR2 reads SNEGSKA (reference sequence). CDR3 DNA sequence: TGCAGTGCTAGAGATCCGAGCTACAGGGCAATGTGGGGACAGCCCCAGCATTTT. It specifies CSARDPSYRAMWGQPQHF.

On this clonotype itself: A much larger clonotype is one base distant, so this may be a read error. This sequence joins TRBV28 and TRBJ1-1; D uncertain. Germline V gene sequence: CDR1 MDHEN, CDR2 SYDVKM. The CDR3 is 12 amino acids. V lost 11 bases to trimming and J lost 5 bases, with 15 bases between them. CDR3 residues: CAGAVGRTEAFF. In DNA, the CDR3 is TGTGCCGGTGCCGTCGGGAGGACTGAAGCTTTCTTT.

This clonotype showed up many times. The chain recombines TRBV2 with TRBJ2-1, with 8 nucleotides matching TRBD2. Germline trimming cut 11 bases from V and 8 bases from J; bases unmatched to any gene: 14. Germline CDR1 reads SNHLY; CDR2 reads FYNNEI. The CDR3 has 14 residues. The CDR3 region has the DNA TGTGCCCGGCCGAAGCGGGAGCCCCTGGATGAGCAGTTCTTC. It encodes CARPKREPLDEQFF.

This clonotype has more than one count but fewer than ten. The chain recombines TRBV15 with TRBJ2-7, with D tentatively TRBD1 (6 bases). The CDR3 consists of 14 residues. V was clipped by 5 bases and J by 1 base, with 12 bases between them. The V gene's germline CDR1 is LNHNV and CDR2 YYDKDF (reference sequence). The CDR3 nucleotides read TGTGCCACCAGCGACCGGGACAAGTCCTACGAGCAGTACTTC. Translation: CATSDRDKSYEQYF.

In its sample, this clonotype was seen once. A much larger clone lies a single base off, so this may be a read error. The rearrangement links TRBV11-2 to TRBJ1-4; tentatively, D is TRBD1 (5 bases). Germline lookup yields CDR1 SGHAT and CDR2 FQNNGV. The CDR3 consists of 14 residues. The CDR3 loop is CASSFGAFNEKLLF. Here the CDR3 DNA reads TGTGCCAGCAGCTTCGGGGCTTTTAATGAAAAACTGCTTTTT.

In its sample, this clonotype was seen many times. V is TRBV20-1 and J is TRBJ1-1; the D gene is possibly TRBD1 (5 bases). The germline V and J ends were trimmed by 6 bases and 3 bases, with 17 bases remaining between them. The germline V gene encodes CDR1 DFQATT and CDR2 SNEGSKA (reference sequence). The CDR3 has 14 amino acids. CDR3 nucleotide sequence: TGCAGTGCCAGACGGGAGGGGTCGGACACTGAAGCTTTCTTT. Its protein is CSARREGSDTEAFF.

The chain combines TRBV19 with TRBJ2-2; TRBD1 matches 12 bases. Germline loops: CDR1 LNHDA, CDR2 SQIVND (reference sequence). The CDR3 length is 14 residues. Unmatched junction bases numbered 2, after V lost 6 bases and J lost 6 bases. The CDR3 spells CASRRDRGPGELFF. The CDR3 DNA follows: TGTGCCAGTAGGAGGGACAGGGGGCCCGGGGAGCTGTTTTTT.

In this sample, this clonotype turned up a few times. The chain is built from TRBV11-2 and TRBJ2-3; D is ambiguous. CDR1 is SGHAT and CDR2 is FQNNGV in the germline V gene. The CDR3 totals 12 residues. Trimming pared 4 bases from V and 7 bases from J, leaving 9 bases between. The CDR3: CASSSEANTQYF. CDR3 in DNA: TGTGCCAGCAGCTCCGAGGCAAATACGCAGTATTTT.

The genes are TRBV2 and TRBJ1-5; 8 bases match TRBD1. CDR1 SNHLY and CDR2 FYNNEI come from the germline V gene. This CDR3 has 15 residues. V was clipped by 7 bases and J by 3 bases; unmatched bases: 8. CDR3 sequence (DNA): TGTGCCAGCACCATTTCGACAGGGGCCAATCAGCCCCAGCATTTT. It specifies CASTISTGANQPQHF.

Concerning this clonotype itself: A much larger clone sits a single nucleotide away, making a read error possible. The chain uses TRBV20-1 and TRBJ2-1; 10 bases match TRBD2. The CDR3 is made up of 14 amino acids. Germline CDR1 DFQATT, CDR2 SNEGSKA (reference sequence). With V trimmed by 5 bases and J by 12 bases, 13 bases remained unmatched. The chain's CDR3 is CSAGPLAGRFGQFF. For the CDR3, the DNA is TGCAGTGCTGGGCCACTAGCGGGACGTTTCGGGCAGTTCTTC.

The table lists this clonotype with many counts. This chain joins TRBV20-1 and TRBJ2-5; 13 nucleotides match TRBD2. Losses at the gene ends were 6 bases for V and 0 bases for J; bases not matched to a gene: 13. The CDR3 is 18 residues long. The germline V gene encodes CDR1 DFQATT and CDR2 SNEGSKA (reference sequence). This chain's CDR3 is CSANPPGLAGRYQETQYF. The DNA of the CDR3 is TGCAGTGCCAACCCACCGGGACTAGCGGGGCGCTACCAAGAGACCCAGTACTTC.

The chain employs TRBV2 and TRBJ1-6, with D perhaps matching TRBD1 (5 bases). Deletions cut 7 bases from V and 11 bases from J, with 21 bases between. CDR3 length: 15 residues. Looked up from germline, CDR1 is SNHLY and CDR2 is FYNNEI. The CDR3 sequence is CASNEGGARSPPLHF. The CDR3 bases are TGTGCCAGCAACGAGGGCGGGGCTAGGAGTCCACCCCTCCACTTT. Based on the CDR3 plus reference TRBV2 and TRBJ1-6, the full variable domain is EPEVTQTPSHQVTQMGQEVILRCVPISNHLYFYWYRQILGQKVEFLVSFYNNEISEKSEIFDDQFSVERPDGSNFTLKIRSTKLEDSAMYFCASNEGGARSPPLHFGNGTRLTVT.

In this sample, this clonotype turned up many times. The rearrangement links TRBV20-1 to TRBJ1-1, with D uncertain. The CDR3 runs to 12 residues. Germline V gene data show CDR1 as DFQATT and CDR2 as SNEGSKA (reference sequence). V was cut by 5 bases and J by 4 bases, with 11 bases left in between. In DNA, the CDR3 is TGCAGTGCTTCGGCGAAGGGCACTGAAGCTTTCTTT. Amino acid sequence: CSASAKGTEAFF.

The rearrangement links TRBV20-1 to TRBJ2-3; 9 positions agree with TRBD2. V lost 3 bases and J lost 6; bases outside the gene matches: 4. Germline V gene lookup returns CDR1 DFQATT and CDR2 SNEGSKA (reference sequence). The CDR3 contains 13 residues. CDR3 region: CSARGTSWDTQYF. The CDR3 nucleotides are TGCAGTGCTAGGGGGACTAGCTGGGATACGCAGTATTTT.

Many counts were recorded for this clonotype. J is TRBJ2-3 and V is TRBV28; 13 bases line up with TRBD2. Germline CDR1 reads MDHEN; CDR2 reads SYDVKM. V shed 3 bases, J shed 8 bases, and the junction held 5 bases outside the gene matches. The length of the CDR3 is 15 residues. The CDR3, as DNA: TGTGCCAGCAGTTTCCGACTAGCGGGAGGTAGTACGCAGTATTTT. This codes for CASSFRLAGGSTQYF. The whole variable domain, filled in from reference TRBV28 and TRBJ2-3, reads DVKVTQSSRYLVKRTGEKVFLECVQDMDHENMFWYRQDPGLGLRLIYFSYDVKMKEKGDIPEGYSVSREKKERFSLILESASTNQTSMYLCASSFRLAGGSTQYFGPGTRLTVL.

The V and J genes are TRBV20-1 and TRBJ2-1; D is uncertain. The CDR3 spans 14 residues. Germline CDR1 and CDR2: DFQATT and SNEGSKA (reference sequence). The V end lost 3 bases, the J end lost 0 bases, and 9 bases lay between the germline ends. For the CDR3, the DNA is TGCAGTGCTAGCGGCAGGAACTCCTACAATGAGCAGTTCTTC. This gives the protein CSASGRNSYNEQFF.

CDR3 nucleotide sequence: TGTGCCAGCAGCCCTACAGGGGTGGAAGAGACCCAGTACTTC. Its translation: CASSPTGVEETQYF. This rearrangement joins TRBV3-1 to TRBJ2-5; 7 bases are a match to TRBD1. Germline V gene sequence: CDR1 LGHDT, CDR2 YNNKEL (reference sequence). CDR3 length: 14 amino acids. Trimming took 4 bases from V and 3 from J; bases not matched to a gene: 5.

This clonotype was counted ten times or more. V and J are TRBV28 and TRBJ2-2, with D possibly being TRBD2 (5 bases). Trimming cost V 7 bases and J 3 bases, with 24 bases left between them. Germline V CDR1 and CDR2: MDHEN, SYDVKM. The CDR3 length is 18 residues. The CDR3 spells CASTKQPIIGGDTGELFF. CDR3 bases: TGTGCCAGCACCAAACAACCCATCATCGGAGGTGACACCGGGGAGCTGTTTTTT.

This clonotype was found many times. V and J are TRBV20-1 and TRBJ2-1; D unresolved. Germline V gene lookup returns CDR1 DFQATT and CDR2 SNEGSKA (reference sequence). CDR3 length equals 15 residues. V was trimmed by 0 bases and J by 5 bases, leaving 14 bases between them. The DNA for the CDR3 is TGCAGTGCTAGAGATGCCAGCTTAGTCGACAATGAGCAGTTCTTC. Residues: CSARDASLVDNEQFF.

This clonotype was recorded many times. The chain employs TRBV30 and TRBJ1-5, with D unclear. Trimming left V 1 base short and J 3 bases short, with 7 bases between. Per germline, CDR1 GTSNPN and CDR2 SVGIG (reference sequence). This CDR3 is 13 amino acids long. The CDR3 spells CAWSERFNQPQHF. As DNA, the CDR3 is TGTGCCTGGAGTGAACGTTTCAATCAGCCCCAGCATTTT.

This clonotype was seen only a few times. The CDR3 DNA reads as TGCGCCAGCAGTGAGCCCCCAAGGCCCGAGACCCAGTACTTC. This codes for CASSEPPRPETQYF. This chain joins TRBV10-2 and TRBJ2-5; unclear D gene. This CDR3 has 14 residues. V was cut by 2 bases and J by 5 bases, with 12 bases left in between. Germline V lookup: CDR1 WSHSY, CDR2 SAAADI.

Written as DNA, the CDR3 is TGTGCCAGCAGTCTGGACAAAAGCTATGGCTACACCTTC. Amino acid sequence: CASSLDKSYGYTF. The chain combines TRBV6-1 with TRBJ1-2, with D maybe TRBD1 (5 bases). CDR1 MNHNS and CDR2 SASEGT come from the germline V gene. V lost 5 bases to trimming and J lost 4 bases, with 11 bases between them. The CDR3 loop spans 13 amino acids.

The gene calls are TRBV19 and TRBJ2-1; D gene unclear. Per the germline V gene, CDR1 is LNHDA and CDR2 is SQIVND (reference sequence). V lost 5 bases, J lost 0 bases, and 20 bases lay in between. This CDR3 spans 18 amino acids. The CDR3 nucleotides are TGTGCCAGTAGTCCGCAACCCCCGGACGGCCGCTCCTACAATGAGCAGTTCTTC. This translates into CASSPQPPDGRSYNEQFF.

There are many counts of this clonotype. The genes are TRBV30 and TRBJ1-4, with 7 bases fitting TRBD1. This CDR3 spans 15 amino acids. J was trimmed by 8 bases and V by 0 bases; bases with no gene match: 9. Germline values: CDR1 GTSNPN, CDR2 SVGIG (reference sequence). In DNA form, the CDR3 reads TGTGCCTGGAGTGTACCGACAGGGATGGGCGAAAAACTGTTTTTT. This gives the protein CAWSVPTGMGEKLFF. The whole variable domain, filled in from reference TRBV30 and TRBJ1-4, reads SQTIHQWPATLVQPVGSPLSLECTVEGTSNPNLYWYRQAAGRGLQLLFYSVGIGQISSEVPQNLSASRPQDRQFILSSKKLLLSDSGFYLCAWSVPTGMGEKLFFGSGTQLSVL.

Comment on this clonotype: This could be a read error, since a much larger clone is one nucleotide away. The chain recombines TRBV3-1 with TRBJ2-7; 11 bases align to TRBD1. Near its end, the DNA agrees better with TRBJ2-1, so the J call may be wrong. Germline values: CDR1 LGHDT, CDR2 YNNKEL (reference sequence). The CDR3 sequence is 15 residues long. The CDR3 DNA follows: TGTGCCAGCAGCCTTGTCGGGACAGGGGGGGACGAGCAGTTCTTC. Its protein product is CASSLVGTGGDEQFF.

The chain has TRBV29-1 and TRBJ1-2; TRBD1 agrees at 7 bases. The germline CDR1 and CDR2 sequences are SQVTM and ANQGSEA. Trimming cost V 3 bases and J 8 bases; bases outside gene matches: 3. CDR3 length: 11 residues. Here the CDR3 DNA reads TGCAGCGTTGAGGGCAGGGGGGGCTACACCTTC. Protein sequence: CSVEGRGGYTF.

There are a few counts of this clonotype. The V call is TRBV6-2 or TRBV6-3, the J call TRBJ1-5; tentative D call: TRBD1 (5 bases). Trimming took 2 bases from V and 4 from J, leaving 18 bases between them. Germline V gene sequence: CDR1 MNHEY, CDR2 SVGEGT. This CDR3 spans 17 amino acids. CDR3 loop: CASSYPGGSGVNQPQHF. The CDR3 DNA is TGTGCCAGCAGTTACCCTGGGGGGAGTGGGGTAAATCAGCCCCAGCATTTT.

This clonotype appeared a few times. The chain uses TRBV6-4 and TRBJ2-2; 9 positions agree with TRBD2. The germline gives CDR1 MRHNA, CDR2 SNTAGT. The CDR3 spans 14 residues. The trim removed 9 bases at V and 4 bases at J, leaving 6 bases unmatched. CDR3 protein: CASKREEGTGELFF. The CDR3 DNA sequence: TGTGCCAGTAAGCGGGAGGAGGGCACCGGGGAGCTGTTTTTT.

The V gene is TRBV6-2 or TRBV6-3, the J gene TRBJ2-7; D ambiguous. V lost 2 bases to trimming and J lost 0 bases, with 11 bases between them. CDR1 MNHEY and CDR2 SVGEGT come from the germline V gene. The CDR3 length is 15 residues. Here the CDR3 DNA reads TGTGCCAGCAGTTACCTGCTCGGCGGCTCCTACGAGCAGTACTTC. Protein sequence: CASSYLLGGSYEQYF.